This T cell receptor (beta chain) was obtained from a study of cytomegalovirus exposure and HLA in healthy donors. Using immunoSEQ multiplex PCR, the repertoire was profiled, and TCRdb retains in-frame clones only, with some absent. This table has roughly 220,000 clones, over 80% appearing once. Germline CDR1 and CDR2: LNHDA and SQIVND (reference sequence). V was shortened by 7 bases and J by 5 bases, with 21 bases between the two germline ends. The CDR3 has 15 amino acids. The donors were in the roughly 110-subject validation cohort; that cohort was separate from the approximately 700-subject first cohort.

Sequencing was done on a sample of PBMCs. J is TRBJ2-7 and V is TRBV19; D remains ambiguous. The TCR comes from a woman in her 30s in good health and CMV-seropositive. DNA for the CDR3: TGTGCCAGTAAAGTTAAGGACGGCGGATCGCACGAGCAGTACTTC. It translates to CASKVKDGGSHEQYF. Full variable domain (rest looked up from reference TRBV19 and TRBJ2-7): DGGITQSPKYLFRKEGQNVTLSCEQNLNHDAMYWYRQDPGQGLRLIYYSQIVNDFQKGDIAEGYSVSREKKESFPLTVTSAQKNPTAFYLCASKVKDGGSHEQYFGPGTRLTVT.